This entry describes one T cell receptor (beta chain). From germline, CDR1 is MNHEY and CDR2 SVGAGI. The CDR3 is 14 residues long. V was pared by 7 bases and J by 1 base, with 11 bases between. A marrow graft followed busulfan-fludarabine conditioning, with cyclophosphamide on days +3 and +4. This record comes from a study of T cells after posttransplantation cyclophosphamide. Profiling relied on immunoSEQ multiplex PCR, and the TCRdb table lists in-frame clones only, not all of them. The sample carries more than 8,500 clones, more than 70% recorded once. The sample in question was PBMCs, obtained after allogeneic stem cell transplant with posttransplant cyclophosphamide. V is TRBV6-5 and J is TRBJ1-5, with a tentative D call TRBD1 (5 bases). The sequence was collected from a female patient aged 35 to 55 who received an allogeneic stem cell transplant from an unrelated donor, was CMV-positive, and had no GVHD. Some T cells may possibly be graft donor cells. For the CDR3, the DNA is TGTGCCAGCAAAAGGGGAAGCAGCAATCAGCCCCAGCATTTT. Translated: CASKRGSSNQPQHF.